This T cell receptor beta chain derives from a study of patients and donors after allogeneic stem cell transplantation. TCRdb reprocessed the RT-PCR reads with MiXCR, giving one entry per CDR3 protein. The repertoire includes 800,000 to 1,000,000 distinct CDR3 sequences, about a sixth of them detected once, and roughly 6% sits in the top ten. V lost 3 bases and J lost 3, with 13 bases in between. CDR1 is SGHNT and CDR2 is YYREEE in the germline V gene (reference sequence). CDR3 size: 15 residues. The sample taken for sequencing was blood, either unsorted or a sorted T cell fraction (not recorded which). The sequence was collected from a human donor who was either an allogeneic HSCT recipient or a stem cell or donor lymphocyte infusion donor (not recorded which). It is not recorded whose cells these are; they may come from a transplant donor. The gene calls are TRBV5-4 and TRBJ2-1, with a weak D call TRBD2 (6 bases). Here the CDR3 DNA reads TGTGCCAGCAGCTCCCCACGGGGGAACTACAATGAGCAGTTCTTC. Translated, it gives CASSSPRGNYNEQFF.